The rows below give T cell receptor beta chains drawn from one sample of a study of T-cell memory formation after mild COVID-19. One entry per CDR3 protein, called by TCRdb with MiXCR from the 5' RACE reads. Of more than 400,000 distinct CDR3 sequences in the sample, 15% to 20% were seen once. The sequenced sample consisted of PBMCs or a T cell subset sorted from them (not recorded which). Receptors originate from an adult woman who had mild COVID-19 (a few samples of this study predate the infection). Cell type and time point are not known. The CDR3 runs from the conserved cysteine through the conserved F or W. The order of the fields is clone size, V gene, D gene, J gene, CDR3 protein, CDR3 DNA. A D gene is named only where the DNA matches it firmly. Clone size is stated in some rows and not others, as once, few, many or a class when expanded.

clone_size: NA
v_call: TRBV29-1
d_call: NA
j_call: TRBJ2-5
cdr3_aa: CSVEQTQETQYF
cdr3_nt: TGCAGCGTTGAACAGACGCAAGAGACCCAGTACTTC

clone_size: NA
v_call: TRBV5-1
d_call: NA
j_call: TRBJ2-7
cdr3_aa: CASSPRVVSPEQYF
cdr3_nt: TGCGCCAGCAGCCCCCGCGTTGTGAGCCCCGAGCAGTACTTC

clone_size: NA
v_call: TRBV29-1
d_call: NA
j_call: TRBJ2-1
cdr3_aa: CSVETGGVSSSYNEQFF
cdr3_nt: TGCAGCGTTGAAACAGGTGGGGTCTCCAGTTCCTACAATGAGCAGTTCTTC

clone_size: few
v_call: TRBV29-1
d_call: NA
j_call: TRBJ2-2
cdr3_aa: CSFRGTVNTGELFF
cdr3_nt: TGCAGCTTCCGGGGGACGGTGAACACCGGGGAGCTGTTTTTT

clone_size: NA
v_call: TRBV29-1
d_call: TRBD2
j_call: TRBJ2-5
cdr3_aa: CSVGLAGALETQYF
cdr3_nt: TGCAGCGTTGGACTAGCGGGAGCATTGGAGACCCAGTACTTC

clone_size: NA
v_call: TRBV9
d_call: NA
j_call: TRBJ1-4
cdr3_aa: CASSGISHEKLFF
cdr3_nt: TGTGCCAGCAGCGGGATATCCCATGAAAAACTGTTTTTT

clone_size: NA
v_call: TRBV9
d_call: NA
j_call: TRBJ2-1
cdr3_aa: CASNKQGNSYNEQFF
cdr3_nt: TGTGCCAGCAACAAACAGGGAAACTCCTACAATGAGCAGTTCTTC

clone_size: NA
v_call: TRBV4-2
d_call: TRBD2
j_call: TRBJ2-7
cdr3_aa: CASSQDWREQVYEQYF
cdr3_nt: TGTGCCAGCAGCCAAGACTGGCGGGAGCAAGTCTACGAGCAGTACTTC

clone_size: few
v_call: TRBV3-1
d_call: NA
j_call: TRBJ2-2
cdr3_aa: CASSHLARGTGELFF
cdr3_nt: TGTGCCAGCAGCCACCTAGCTAGGGGCACCGGGGAGCTGTTTTTT

clone_size: NA
v_call: TRBV7-9
d_call: TRBD1
j_call: TRBJ2-7
cdr3_aa: CASSLGKGAEEQYF
cdr3_nt: TGTGCCAGCAGCTTGGGAAAGGGGGCGGAGGAGCAGTACTTC